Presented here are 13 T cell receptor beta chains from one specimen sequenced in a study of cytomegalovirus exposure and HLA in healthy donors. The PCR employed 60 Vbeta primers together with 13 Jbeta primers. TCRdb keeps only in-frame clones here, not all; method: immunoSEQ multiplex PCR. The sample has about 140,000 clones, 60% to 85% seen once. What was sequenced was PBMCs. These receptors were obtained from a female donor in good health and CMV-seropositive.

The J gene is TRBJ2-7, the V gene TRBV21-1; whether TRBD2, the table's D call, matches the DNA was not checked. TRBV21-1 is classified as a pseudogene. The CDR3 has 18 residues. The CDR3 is CASSKIAGETSLAYEQYF. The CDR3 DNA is TGTGCCAGCAGCAAAATAGCGGGAGAGACCTCCCTCGCCTACGAGCAGTACTTC.

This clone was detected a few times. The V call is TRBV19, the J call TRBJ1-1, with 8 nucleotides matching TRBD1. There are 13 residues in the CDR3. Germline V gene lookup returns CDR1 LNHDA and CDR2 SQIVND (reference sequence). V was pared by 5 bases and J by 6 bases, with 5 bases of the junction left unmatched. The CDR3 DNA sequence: TGTGCCAGTAGTTCTCAGGGGGCCGCTGAAGCTTTCTTT. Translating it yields CASSSQGAAEAFF.

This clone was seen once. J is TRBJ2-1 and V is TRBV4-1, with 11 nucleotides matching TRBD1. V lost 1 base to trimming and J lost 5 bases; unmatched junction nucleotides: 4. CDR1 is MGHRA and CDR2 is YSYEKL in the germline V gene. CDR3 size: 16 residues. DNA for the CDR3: TGCGCCAGCAGCCAAGGGACAGGGGGCGTCGACAATGAGCAGTTCTTC. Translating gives CASSQGTGGVDNEQFF.

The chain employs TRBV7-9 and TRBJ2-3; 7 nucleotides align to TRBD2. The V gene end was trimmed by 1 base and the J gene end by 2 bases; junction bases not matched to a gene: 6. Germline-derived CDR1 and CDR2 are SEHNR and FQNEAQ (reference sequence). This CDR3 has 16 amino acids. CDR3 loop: CASSLEVGGPTDTQYF. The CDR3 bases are TGTGCCAGCAGCTTAGAGGTGGGAGGGCCCACAGATACGCAGTATTTT.

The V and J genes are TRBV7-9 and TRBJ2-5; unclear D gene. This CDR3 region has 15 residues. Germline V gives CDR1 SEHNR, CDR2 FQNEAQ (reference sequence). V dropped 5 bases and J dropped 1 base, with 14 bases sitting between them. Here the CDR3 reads CASSEMFRSQETQYF. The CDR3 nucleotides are TGTGCCAGCAGCGAGATGTTTCGGAGCCAAGAGACCCAGTACTTC.

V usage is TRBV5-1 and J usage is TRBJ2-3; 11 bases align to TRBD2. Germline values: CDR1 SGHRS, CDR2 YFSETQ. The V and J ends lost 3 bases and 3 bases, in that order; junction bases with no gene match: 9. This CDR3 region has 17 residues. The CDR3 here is CASSWQTSGSGTDTQYF. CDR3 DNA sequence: TGCGCCAGCAGCTGGCAAACTAGCGGGAGTGGGACAGATACGCAGTATTTT. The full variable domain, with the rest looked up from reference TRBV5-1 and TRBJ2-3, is KAGVTQTPRYLIKTRGQQVTLSCSPISGHRSVSWYQQTPGQGLQFLFEYFSETQRNKGNFPGRFSGRQFSNSRSEMNVSTLELGDSALYLCASSWQTSGSGTDTQYFGPGTRLTVL.

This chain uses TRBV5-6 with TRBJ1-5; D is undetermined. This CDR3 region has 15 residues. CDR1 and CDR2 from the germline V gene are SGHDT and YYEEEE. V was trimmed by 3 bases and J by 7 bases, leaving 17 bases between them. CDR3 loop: CASSSGGRADQPQHF. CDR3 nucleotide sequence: TGTGCCAGCAGCTCGGGCGGGAGGGCAGACCAGCCCCAGCATTTT.

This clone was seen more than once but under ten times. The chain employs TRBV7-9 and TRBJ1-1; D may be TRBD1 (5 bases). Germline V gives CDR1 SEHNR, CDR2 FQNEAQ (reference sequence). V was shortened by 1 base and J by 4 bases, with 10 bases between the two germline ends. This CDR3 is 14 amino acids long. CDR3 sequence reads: CASSLEGLGTEAFF. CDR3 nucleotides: TGTGCCAGCAGCTTAGAGGGGTTGGGCACTGAAGCTTTCTTT.

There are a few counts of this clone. The CDR3 sequence: CASSPSGVPYEQYF. In DNA, the CDR3 is TGTGCCAGCTCACCTTCGGGGGTCCCCTACGAGCAGTACTTC. This chain uses TRBV18 with TRBJ2-7; maybe TRBD2 (6 bases). The CDR3 is 14 amino acids. Trimming pared 3 bases from V and 2 bases from J, leaving 11 bases between. The germline V gene encodes CDR1 KGHSH and CDR2 LQKENI.

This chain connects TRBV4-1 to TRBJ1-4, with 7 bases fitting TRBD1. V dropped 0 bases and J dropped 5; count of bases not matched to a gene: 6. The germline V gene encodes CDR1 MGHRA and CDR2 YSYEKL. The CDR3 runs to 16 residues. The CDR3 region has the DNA TGCGCCAGCAGCCAAGAGGGGACAGCCAAAAATGAAAAACTGTTTTTT. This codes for CASSQEGTAKNEKLFF.

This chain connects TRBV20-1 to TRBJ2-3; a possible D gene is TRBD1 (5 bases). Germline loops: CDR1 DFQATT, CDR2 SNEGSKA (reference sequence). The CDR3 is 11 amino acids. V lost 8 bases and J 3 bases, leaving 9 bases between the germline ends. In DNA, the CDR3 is TGCAGTCCCAGGGAAACAGATACGCAGTATTTT. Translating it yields CSPRETDTQYF.

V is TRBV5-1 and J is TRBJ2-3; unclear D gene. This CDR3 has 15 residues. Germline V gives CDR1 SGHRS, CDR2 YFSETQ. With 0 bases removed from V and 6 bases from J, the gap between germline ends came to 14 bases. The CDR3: CASSLGQLNPDTQYF. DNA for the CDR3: TGCGCCAGCAGCTTGGGACAATTAAATCCCGATACGCAGTATTTT.

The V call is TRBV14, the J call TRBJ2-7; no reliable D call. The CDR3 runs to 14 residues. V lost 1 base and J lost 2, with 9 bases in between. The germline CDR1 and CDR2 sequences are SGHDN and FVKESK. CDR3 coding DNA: TGTGCCAGCAGCCAAGTAGAGAGCACCTACGAGCAGTACTTC. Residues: CASSQVESTYEQYF.